One sample yielded the 32 T cell receptor beta chains listed below, sequenced in a study of T cells in women clearing cervical HPV infection. Sequencing was performed with immunoSEQ multiplex PCR; in TCRdb, only in-frame clones are kept and a portion is missing. There are around 21,000 clones in the sample, with around 17% held by the top ten. Sequenced: blood buffy coat. The receptors were sampled from a woman aged 18-70 years with a cervical HPV16 infection that either progressed to CIN3+ or cleared (not recorded which).

In regard to this clone: The observed sequence ends 3 residues before the CDR3 terminus, with the missing tail filled in from the germline J gene. This chain joins TRBV19 and TRBJ1-1; tentative D call: TRBD1 (5 bases). The CDR3 length is 16 residues. Germline V gene lookup returns CDR1 LNHDA and CDR2 SQIVND (reference sequence). Trimming removed 0 bases from V and 3 bases from J, with 14 bases in between. The covered CDR3 bases are TGTGCCAGTAGTATAGATCGGCACACAGGCCACACTGAA. It yields the protein CASSIDRHTGHTE. The whole CDR3 sequence is CASSIDRHTGHTEAFF.

About this clone itself: Read coverage stops 3 residues before the CDR3 terminus; the germline J gene supplies the remainder. The chain combines TRBV12-3 or TRBV12-4 with TRBJ1-3; no reliable D call. V dropped 7 bases and J dropped 0 bases, with 10 bases sitting between them. The CDR3 spans 14 residues. The DNA read from the CDR3 is TGTGCCAGCAAGCCCAACTTCTCTGGAAACACC. It specifies CASKPNFSGNT. The complete CDR3 sequence is CASKPNFSGNTIYF.

In regard to this clone: The read ends 3 residues shy of where the CDR3 ends; the end is completed using the germline J gene. The chain has TRBV2 and TRBJ2-2; 7 bases are a match to TRBD2. CDR1 and CDR2 (germline): SNHLY, FYNNEI. This CDR3 is built from 13 residues. The DNA read from the CDR3 is TGTGCCAGCAGTGTCAGGGCGGGGGAAAAG. It specifies CASSVRAGEK. The full CDR3 protein reads CASSVRAGEKLFF.

Turning to this clone: The read terminates 3 residues before the CDR3 end, so the remaining end is supplied by the germline J gene. V is TRBV7-2 and J is TRBJ1-5; D is unclear. The ends were cut back, 3 bases at V and 1 base at J, with 7 bases in the middle. The CDR3 is 14 amino acids. The germline CDR1 and CDR2 sequences are SGHTA and FQGNSA. CDR3 region: CASSFKRSNQPQHF. The CDR3 bases that were read are TGTGCCAGCAGCTTTAAGAGGAGCAATCAGCCC.

As to this clone: Read coverage stops 3 residues before the CDR3 terminus; the germline J gene supplies the remainder. The rearrangement uses TRBV5-1 and TRBJ2-6; D is undetermined. Germline assignment: CDR1 SGHRS and CDR2 YFSETQ. Between the trimmed V and J ends, which lost 1 base and 2 bases, there was a span of 4 bases. The CDR3 sequence is 14 residues long. Here the CDR3 reads CASSLRAGANVLTF. The CDR3 DNA, read in part, is TGCGCCAGCAGCTTGAGGGCTGGGGCCAACGTC.

Concerning this clone: With the read ending 3 residues before the CDR3 end, the germline J gene is used to fill in that end. V gene TRBV12-3 or TRBV12-4 combines with J gene TRBJ2-1; 7 nucleotides line up with TRBD1. The CDR3 is made up of 15 amino acids. With V trimmed by 1 base and J by 2 bases, 2 bases remained unmatched. The part of the CDR3 DNA that was read is TGTGCCAGCAGTTTAGGGACAGGAGCCTACAATGAG. As protein: CASSLGTGAYNE. The entire CDR3 protein is CASSLGTGAYNEQFF.

Points on this clone: The CDR3 is cut off 3 residues early in the read; its end comes from the germline J gene. V and J are TRBV5-1 and TRBJ2-2; no definite D call. Germline lookup yields CDR1 SGHRS and CDR2 YFSETQ. There are 14 residues in the CDR3. This CDR3 reads CASSLDSLSEKLFF. The CDR3 DNA, read in part, is TGCGCCAGCAGCTTGGATAGTCTGAGCGAAAAG.

With respect to this clone: The CDR3 is cut off 3 residues early in the read; its end comes from the germline J gene. This rearrangement joins TRBV7-2 to TRBJ1-5, with TRBD1 matching over 10 bases. Germline V CDR1 and CDR2: SGHTA, FQGNSA. With 5 bases clipped from V and 2 bases from J, the junction kept 3 bases outside the gene matches. The CDR3 totals 15 residues. CDR3 DNA (partial): TGTGCCAGCAGCATAGGACAGGGGGGCAATCAGCCC. Translated, it gives CASSIGQGGNQP. The full CDR3 reads CASSIGQGGNQPQHF. The whole variable domain, filled in from reference TRBV7-2 and TRBJ1-5, reads GAGVSQSPSNKVTEKGKDVELRCDPISGHTALYWYRQSLGQGLEFLIYFQGNSAPDKSGLPSDRFSAERTGGSVSTLTIQRTQQEDSAVYLCASSIGQGGNQPQHFGDGTRLSIL.

CDR3 protein: CASSSLTPTEAFF. The covered CDR3 bases are TGTGCCAGTAGTTCGCTTACACCTACTGAA. The chain couples TRBV19 to TRBJ1-1; unclear D gene. Read coverage stops 3 residues before the CDR3 terminus; the germline J gene supplies the remainder. Germline-derived CDR1 and CDR2 are LNHDA and SQIVND (reference sequence). With 5 bases removed from V and 5 bases from J, the gap between germline ends came to 12 bases. This CDR3 has 13 residues.

Remarks on this clone: The read terminates 3 residues before the CDR3 end, so the remaining end is supplied by the germline J gene. This sequence joins TRBV30 and TRBJ1-2; the D is unclear. This CDR3 region has 13 residues. CDR1 and CDR2 from the germline V gene are GTSNPN and SVGIG (reference sequence). CDR3 in amino acids: CAWKLWSGNDYTF. The covered CDR3 bases are TGTGCCTGGAAACTGTGGTCGGGGAATGAC. The complete variable domain, with remaining parts taken from reference TRBV30 and TRBJ1-2, reads SQTIHQWPATLVQPVGSPLSLECTVEGTSNPNLYWYRQAAGRGLQLLFYSVGIGQISSEVPQNLSASRPQDRQFILSSKKLLLSDSGFYLCAWKLWSGNDYTFGSGTRLTVV.

Concerning this clone itself: The read ends 3 residues before the CDR3 terminus; that terminus is restored from the germline J gene. The chain combines TRBV6-2 or TRBV6-3 with TRBJ2-3, with 10 bases fitting TRBD2. The CDR3 has 15 amino acids. Germline V gives CDR1 MNHEY, CDR2 SVGEGT. J was trimmed by 3 bases and V by 5 bases; bases with no gene match: 5. CDR3 DNA (partial): TGTGCCAGCAGTCTTAGCGGGGGGTGGACAGATACG. Protein product: CASSLSGGWTDT. The CDR3 in full is CASSLSGGWTDTQYF.

Points on this clone: Read coverage stops 3 residues before the CDR3 terminus; the germline J gene supplies the remainder. The chain links TRBV10-3 to TRBJ2-3; 7 nucleotides align to TRBD2. The germline V gene encodes CDR1 ENHRY and CDR2 SYGVKD. The length of the CDR3 is 13 residues. The part of the CDR3 DNA that was read is TGTGCCATCATCGCGGGGGATAAAGAGACG. It specifies CAIIAGDKET. The CDR3, in full, reads CAIIAGDKETQYF.

In the case of this clone: With the read ending 3 residues before the CDR3 end, the germline J gene is used to fill in that end. The V gene is TRBV5-1, the J gene TRBJ1-4, with D possibly being TRBD1 (5 bases). Germline CDR1 and CDR2: SGHRS and YFSETQ. The CDR3 is 16 amino acids. The CDR3 is CASSLAGRGVGSPLFF. The sequenced part of the CDR3 DNA is TGCGCCAGCAGCCTGGCAGGGAGAGGGGTAGGCTCACCA.

In the case of this clone: Coverage ceases 3 residues before the CDR3 finishes, and the germline J gene fills in the end. The chain employs TRBV19 and TRBJ1-2, with D possibly matching TRBD1 (5 bases). Trimming took 3 bases from V and 3 from J, leaving 11 bases between them. CDR3 size: 14 residues. Germline V gene sequence: CDR1 LNHDA, CDR2 SQIVND (reference sequence). The covered CDR3 bases are TGTGCCAGTAGTATTTGGGGGGGTGACTATGGC. Amino acid sequence: CASSIWGGDYG. The whole CDR3 protein is CASSIWGGDYGYTF.

For this clone: Read sequence stops 3 residues before the CDR3 end, and the germline J gene provides the missing end. V and J are TRBV7-2 and TRBJ2-3; D is perhaps TRBD1 (7 bases). Germline CDR1 is SGHTA and CDR2 is FQGNSA. This CDR3 is built from 14 residues. The CDR3 region is CASSSLGRGETQYF. The sequenced part of the CDR3 DNA is TGTGCCAGCAGCTCCCTCGGCAGGGGGGAGACG.

Regarding this clone: The sequence runs out 3 residues before the end of the CDR3; the remainder is reconstructed from the germline J gene. Other DNA variants within this sample encode the same CDR3. The chain is built from TRBV6-1 and TRBJ1-3, with TRBD1 identical over 8 bases. The V gene end was trimmed by 3 bases and the J gene end by 5 bases; junction bases not matched to a gene: 6. Per the germline V gene, CDR1 is MNHNS and CDR2 is SASEGT. The CDR3 sequence is 15 residues long. The CDR3 bases that were read are TGTGCCAGCAGTGACAGGGGGCGGGGGAGAAACACC. Translation: CASSDRGRGRNT. The CDR3 as a whole reads CASSDRGRGRNTIYF.

As concerns this clone: Coverage ceases 3 residues before the CDR3 finishes, and the germline J gene fills in the end. The V and J genes are TRBV30 and TRBJ1-6; D is possibly TRBD1 (6 bases). Trimming removed 0 bases at V and 1 base at J, with 16 bases between. Looked up from germline, CDR1 is GTSNPN and CDR2 is SVGIG (reference sequence). The CDR3 covers 18 residues. CDR3 DNA, as far as it was read: TGTGCCTGGAGTGTAGGCCTGACAGGACGTTCCTATAATTCACCC. It is translated as CAWSVGLTGRSYNSP. The full CDR3 is CAWSVGLTGRSYNSPLHF.

In regard to this clone: The read is 3 residues too short to cover the CDR3 end, so that end is filled in from the germline J gene. The rearrangement uses TRBV15 and TRBJ2-1, with 10 bases lining up with TRBD2. The germline gives CDR1 LNHNV, CDR2 YYDKDF (reference sequence). The CDR3 has 15 amino acids. V dropped 5 bases and J dropped 8; count of bases not matched to a gene: 9. The CDR3 loop is CATSFWSGGVDEQFF. The CDR3 DNA, read in part, is TGTGCCACCAGCTTTTGGAGCGGGGGGGTCGATGAG.

Turning to this clone: The missing CDR3 end, 3 residues past where the read stops, is filled in from the germline J gene. This chain connects TRBV18 to TRBJ2-3, with 7 bases lining up with TRBD1. Germline V CDR1 and CDR2: KGHSH, LQKENI. The length of the CDR3 is 15 residues. CDR3 protein: CASSQGAGSDQPQYF. The sequenced CDR3 bases are TGTGCCAGCTCACAGGGGGCCGGGTCGGATCAGCCG.

CDR3 DNA, as far as it was read: TGTGCCAGCAGGAGGGACGCGACAGGGAAGGGC. Its protein product is CASRRDATGKG. The whole CDR3 protein is CASRRDATGKGYTF. The chain employs TRBV2 and TRBJ1-2, with 7 bases identical to TRBD1. Read data end 3 residues before the CDR3 end; the end is taken from the germline J gene. Germline CDR1 and CDR2: SNHLY and FYNNEI. The CDR3 loop spans 14 amino acids. Supplemented by reference TRBV2 and TRBJ1-2, the full variable domain reads EPEVTQTPSHQVTQMGQEVILRCVPISNHLYFYWYRQILGQKVEFLVSFYNNEISEKSEIFDDQFSVERPDGSNFTLKIRSTKLEDSAMYFCASRRDATGKGYTFGSGTRLTVV.

Worth noting for this clone: The sequenced fragment ends 3 residues before the CDR3 boundary, so the rest is inferred from the germline J gene. This sequence joins TRBV2 and TRBJ2-4; TRBD1 is a possible D gene (6 bases). The CDR3 spans 13 residues. Germline lookup yields CDR1 SNHLY and CDR2 FYNNEI. CDR3: CASSGGPGYGQYF. The part of the CDR3 DNA that was read is TGTGCCAGCAGTGGGGGGCCCGGCTATGGT.

Note on this clone: The read ends 3 residues early relative to the CDR3; the germline J gene fills the gap. The gene calls are TRBV28 and TRBJ2-7; 7 bases fit TRBD1. The germline V gene encodes CDR1 MDHEN and CDR2 SYDVKM. After removal of 3 bases from V and 0 bases from J, the junction contained 2 bases not matched to a gene. The CDR3 length is 14 residues. Here the CDR3 reads CASSLTGISYEQYF. CDR3 bases read: TGTGCCAGCAGTTTGACAGGGATCTCCTACGAG. Filled out from reference TRBV28 and TRBJ2-7, the complete variable domain reads DVKVTQSSRYLVKRTGEKVFLECVQDMDHENMFWYRQDPGLGLRLIYFSYDVKMKEKGDIPEGYSVSREKKERFSLILESASTNQTSMYLCASSLTGISYEQYFGPGTRLTVT.

Of note for this clone: The read stops 3 residues short of the end of the CDR3; the missing end is completed from the germline J gene. The rearrangement uses TRBV20-1 and TRBJ2-3, with 12 bases fitting TRBD2. Germline CDR1 and CDR2: DFQATT and SNEGSKA (reference sequence). Losses at the gene ends were 1 base for V and 6 bases for J; bases not matched to a gene: 8. CDR3 size: 16 residues. This CDR3 reads CSARATSSGGADTQYF. Partial CDR3 DNA: TGCAGTGCTAGAGCCACCTCTAGCGGGGGGGCTGATACG.

Remarks on this clone: The observed sequence ends 3 residues before the CDR3 terminus, with the missing tail filled in from the germline J gene. The chain carries TRBV10-3 and TRBJ1-5; weak D call: TRBD1 (5 bases). Deletions cut 2 bases from V and 7 bases from J, with 15 bases between. Germline-derived CDR1 and CDR2 are ENHRY and SYGVKD. This CDR3 has 15 residues. The CDR3 sequence: CAISEGGEERQPQHF. CDR3 bases read: TGTGCCATCAGTGAGGGGGGGGAAGAAAGACAGCCC.

Regarding this clone: The read ends 3 residues before the CDR3 terminus; that terminus is restored from the germline J gene. The rearrangement links TRBV9 to TRBJ2-2, with 7 positions matching TRBD2. The germline V gene encodes CDR1 SGDLS and CDR2 YYNGEE. With V trimmed by 2 bases and J by 0 bases, 1 base remained unmatched. CDR3 length equals 15 residues. The chain's CDR3 is CASSVGTTNTGELFF. CDR3 DNA, as far as it was read: TGTGCCAGCAGCGTCGGGACTACGAACACCGGGGAG. The variable domain in full, with the rest retrieved from reference TRBV9 and TRBJ2-2, is DSGVTQTPKHLITATGQRVTLRCSPRSGDLSVYWYQQSLDQGLQFLIQYYNGEERAKGNILERFSAQQFPDLHSELNLSSLELGDSALYFCASSVGTTNTGELFFGEGSRLTVL.

As concerns this clone: The read falls 3 residues short of the CDR3 end, and the missing part is taken from the germline J gene. The V and J genes are TRBV18 and TRBJ2-3; TRBD2 matches 10 bases. Germline loops: CDR1 KGHSH, CDR2 LQKENI. CDR3 length: 16 residues. The junction had 7 bases not matched to a gene; V was cut back by 3 bases and J by 4 bases. CDR3 region: CASSPWGLAYADTQYF. Incomplete CDR3 DNA: TGTGCCAGCTCACCTTGGGGACTAGCGTACGCAGATACG.

CDR3 residues: CASSLGEGETNEKLFF. The DNA read from the CDR3 is TGTGCCAGCAGCTTGGGGGAGGGGGAAACTAATGAAAAG. J is TRBJ2-2 and V is TRBV7-8; possible D gene TRBD2, 7 bases. The read finishes 3 residues shy of the CDR3 end, and the germline J gene is used to complete it. Germline assignment: CDR1 SGHVS and CDR2 FQNEAQ. The CDR3 is made up of 16 amino acids.

In regard to this clone: The CDR3 goes on 3 residues after the read ends, and that part is filled in from the germline J gene. Other nucleotide sequences in the sample specify the same CDR3. The chain has TRBV5-1 and TRBJ1-3; D is possibly TRBD1 (6 bases). V lost 0 bases and J lost 7, with 11 bases in between. This CDR3 has 14 amino acids. Per the germline V gene, CDR1 is SGHRS and CDR2 is YFSETQ. The part of the CDR3 DNA that was read is TGCGCCAGCAGCTTGGCACAGGGATCCAACACC. It is translated as CASSLAQGSNT. The CDR3 in its entirety is CASSLAQGSNTIYF. Variable domain in full (rest from reference TRBV5-1 and TRBJ1-3): KAGVTQTPRYLIKTRGQQVTLSCSPISGHRSVSWYQQTPGQGLQFLFEYFSETQRNKGNFPGRFSGRQFSNSRSEMNVSTLELGDSALYLCASSLAQGSNTIYFGEGSWLTVV.

Concerning this clone: The read terminates 3 residues before the CDR3 end, so the remaining end is supplied by the germline J gene. The rearrangement links TRBV20-1 to TRBJ1-5, with D uncertain. The CDR3 spans 12 residues. Trimming took off 3 bases at V and 1 base at J, with 4 bases between the two ends. Per germline, CDR1 DFQATT and CDR2 SNEGSKA (reference sequence). The CDR3 bases that were read are TGCAGTGCTAGTAGAAGCAATCAGCCC. Translated, it gives CSASRSNQP. From start to end, the CDR3 is CSASRSNQPQHF.

About this clone: The missing CDR3 end, 3 residues past where the read stops, is filled in from the germline J gene. V and J are TRBV19 and TRBJ2-1; 15 bases fit TRBD2. The CDR3 runs 17 residues. Germline V gene sequence: CDR1 LNHDA, CDR2 SQIVND (reference sequence). Trimming removed 5 bases from V and 2 bases from J; junction bases left unmatched: 4. CDR3 DNA (partial): TGTGCCAGTAGTCCTTGGACTAGCGGGGGGGCCTACAATGAG. Translating gives CASSPWTSGGAYNE. The full CDR3 sequence reads CASSPWTSGGAYNEQFF.

Worth noting for this clone: The read comes to an end 3 residues before the CDR3 does, leaving the germline J gene to fill in the end. V usage is TRBV28 and J usage is TRBJ2-2, with 7 bases aligning to TRBD1. Germline lookup yields CDR1 MDHEN and CDR2 SYDVKM. J lost 9 bases, V lost 4 bases, and 11 bases had no gene match. CDR3 length: 15 amino acids. CDR3 DNA, as far as it was read: TGTGCCAGCAGTTCCGACAGGGTTGGTGGGCGGGAG. Translation: CASSSDRVGGRE. The complete CDR3 sequence is CASSSDRVGGRELFF.

Measured by frequency, this clone is medium-sized. The read ends 3 residues shy of where the CDR3 ends; the end is completed using the germline J gene. The V and J genes are TRBV13 and TRBJ1-4; D uncertain. This CDR3 has 14 amino acids. Germline CDR1 reads PRHDT; CDR2 reads FYEKMQ (reference sequence). The CDR3 is CASSLGVSNSPLFF. Partial CDR3 DNA: TGTGCCAGCAGCTTAGGGGTTTCTAATTCACCA.